This TCR beta chain came from a study of T cells in Graves' hyperthyroidism and ophthalmopathy (dated by TCRdb to between 2018 and 2021). With regard to the full study: Peripheral blood was sampled at the time of initial diagnosis, prior to any treatment. The 100 or so discovery patients were randomly split 7:3 into training and test sets. According to the paper, TCR Vbeta CDR3 sequencing was carried out on approximately 140 peripheral blood samples, which came from more than 40 ophthalmopathy, around 74 hyperthyroidism and around 17 progressor patients. Prospective prediction of ophthalmopathy was tested in an independent validation cohort of approximately 19 hyperthyroidism patients and roughly 16 patients who later progressed to ophthalmopathy. After blood sampling, hyperthyroidism patients were treated with methimazole at a starting dose of 30 mg daily, and ophthalmopathy patients were treated with high-dose intravenous methylprednisolone. TCR V-J signatures able to tell the groups apart were searched for in a discovery cohort of more than 90 patients, of whom roughly 42 had Graves' ophthalmopathy and 55 to 65 had stable Graves' hyperthyroidism. In several Graves' hyperthyroidism patients, the study also compared T-cell repertoires from thyroid tissue with T-cell repertoires from blood. Overall study outcomes, separate from this receptor: No statistical method was used to set the sample size in advance, and investigators knew the group allocation. Most expanded thyroid clonotypes (frequency above 0.001) were also detected in blood, suggesting blood repertoires may reflect thyroid immune responses. A 13 V-J signature model separated ophthalmopathy from stable hyperthyroidism, with around 90% sensitivity and 81% to 83% specificity in cross-validation and 80%/75% in testing. In validation, the model predicted progression to ophthalmopathy a median of about 6.5 months before onset, with around 70% sensitivity and just under 75% specificity.

This clonotype was seen once. Its antigen specificity is not known. Nothing much larger sits one base from this clone, and base qualities are not available. A lone read is weak support. In the ophthalmopathy patients, disease was moderately to severely active, with a Clinical Activity Score of 3 or more, a NOSPECS grade of 4 or more, and a duration of less than 3 months. The study excluded patients with uncontrolled infections, other autoimmune diseases, pregnancy or lactation. Clinical symptoms, serum thyroxine and TRAb, thyroid ultrasound, and orbital computed tomography formed the basis for the diagnoses. PBMCs were isolated from about 10 ml of fresh peripheral blood by Ficoll-Paque density gradient centrifugation. Total RNA was extracted with Trizol reagent, and quality was checked on an Agilent 2100 Bioanalyzer. There are 17 amino acids in the CDR3, from cysteine to phenylalanine inclusive. Only the CDR3 region is kept as DNA, spanning 51 bases read in frame from base 1. Trimming at the junction amounts to 4 bases on V and 8 bases on J, and the germline ends lie 25 bases apart. For CDR1 and CDR2, the germline V gene lists SGDLS and YYNGEE.

The TCR beta CDR3 regions were amplified from the RNA transcripts. For the first round of RT-PCR on the TCR CDR3, the HTBI primer set was used together with the Qiagen OneStep RT-PCR kit. The libraries were constructed in a second round of multiplex PCR and then size-selected and purified. Paired-end sequencing of the libraries was performed with 100 bp reads on an Illumina HiSeq2000. The authors processed their data as follows. Raw data were processed with SOAPnuke, discarding reads with adapters, uncalled bases, mean Phred below 15, or no exact constant-primer or identifier match. High-quality paired reads were merged with COPE v1.2.5, and unique nucleotide sequences were defined as clonotypes. Clonotypes were aligned to IMGT TRBV, TRBD and TRBJ reference segments using MiTCR v1.1. Analysis was restricted to V-J combinations with a frequency above 0.0001, which covered over 98% of repertoires. A TCS score was defined as the ratio between F50 (clonal expansion) and ExV (chaos), using BLOSUM62-based TCRdist between CDR3 peptides within each V-J. Welch's t-statistics and random forest reduced roughly 500 V-J features to roughly 13, which were used in a naive Bayes classifier (R e1071). The similarity between thyroid and blood repertoires was quantified using the Morisita-Horn index. In-frame beta chains were kept once TCRdb had trimmed the public reads at Q25 with fastp and called clones with MiXCR. Rows are combined by CDR3 protein, so each entry shows the most common genes and DNA. TCRdb, rather than the study authors, made the V and J calls. The sample data list fewer than 40,000 distinct CDR3 sequences, and 40% to 65% of these were observed just once. Roughly a sixth of the sample goes to the ten largest clones.

Material for sequencing was blood. The receptor's source is a man aged 35 to 55 with Graves' ophthalmopathy. The V and J segments used are TRBV9 and TRBJ2-1, with a weak D call of TRBD1 (8 bases match). The CDR3 amino acid sequence is: CASSTSYRGRASDEQFF. The nucleotides are TGTGCCAGCAGCACATCCTACAGGGGGAGGGCCTCCGATGAGCAGTTCTTC.